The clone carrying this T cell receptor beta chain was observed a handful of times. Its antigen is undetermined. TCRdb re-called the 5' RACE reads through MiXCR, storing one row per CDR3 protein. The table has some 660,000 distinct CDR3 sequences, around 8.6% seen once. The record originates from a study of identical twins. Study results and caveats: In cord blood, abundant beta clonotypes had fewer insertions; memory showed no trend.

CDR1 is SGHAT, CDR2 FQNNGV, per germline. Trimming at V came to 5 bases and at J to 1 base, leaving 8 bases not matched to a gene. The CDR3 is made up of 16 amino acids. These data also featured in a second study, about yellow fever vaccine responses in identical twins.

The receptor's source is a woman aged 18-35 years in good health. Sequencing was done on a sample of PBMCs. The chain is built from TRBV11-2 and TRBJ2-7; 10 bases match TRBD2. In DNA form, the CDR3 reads TGTGCCAGCAGCCAACGACTAGCGGGCCGTTCCTACGAGCAGTACTTC. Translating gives CASSQRLAGRSYEQYF.